These 19 T cell receptor beta chains originate from one sample sequenced in a study of blood T cell repertoires in COVID-19. Only in-frame clones appear in the TCRdb table, and some are missing; sequencing was by immunoSEQ multiplex PCR. The data contain about 130,000 clones, just under 85% of them singletons. Sequencing was carried out using peripheral blood. Receptor source: a human donor in a cohort sampled during active COVID-19.

This chain connects TRBV5-8 to TRBJ1-2; a possible D gene is TRBD1 (5 bases). The V gene lost 3 bases and the J gene lost 2 bases, with 17 bases spanning the gap. The CDR3 is made up of 16 amino acids. The germline V gene has CDR1 SGHTS and CDR2 YDEGEE. CDR3 sequence reads: CASSWVGLRSNYGYTF. In DNA form, the CDR3 reads TGTGCCAGCAGCTGGGTGGGGCTACGGAGCAACTATGGCTACACCTTC.

CDR3 DNA sequence: TGTGCCAGCAGTGACAGACAGGGGCCCTCCTACAATGAGCAGTTCTTC. Translation gives CASSDRQGPSYNEQFF. This chain uses TRBV6-2 or TRBV6-3 with TRBJ2-1, with 8 bases that match TRBD1. The CDR3 is 16 residues long. Germline V lookup: CDR1 MNHEY, CDR2 SVGEGT. Germline trimming cut 5 bases from V and 0 bases from J; bases unmatched to any gene: 6.

The chain carries TRBV10-3 and TRBJ2-7; a possible D gene is TRBD1 (6 bases). The CDR3 runs 15 residues. Looked up from germline, CDR1 is ENHRY and CDR2 is SYGVKD. V was pared by 4 bases and J by 3 bases, with 16 bases between. CDR3 sequence reads: CAISGGPSNNYEQYF. The CDR3 DNA is TGTGCCATCAGTGGGGGGCCATCAAACAACTACGAGCAGTACTTC.

This chain connects TRBV6-1 to TRBJ1-4, with no clear D. This CDR3 has 13 amino acids. The V end was cut by 1 base, the J end by 14 bases, with 14 bases between. CDR1 is MNHNS, CDR2 SASEGT, per germline. The CDR3 DNA is TGTGCCAGCAGTGAAGGGAACGCCGGAGGTCTGTTTTTT. Encoded protein: CASSEGNAGGLFF.

This clone was counted only a few times. The V gene is TRBV4-2, the J gene TRBJ2-1; 7 bases line up with TRBD1. Losses at the gene ends were 4 bases for V and 7 bases for J; bases not matched to a gene: 10. This CDR3 region has 15 residues. Germline CDR1 reads LGHNA; CDR2 reads YNFKEQ. CDR3 residues: CASSPDSGGGNEQFF. DNA for the CDR3: TGTGCCAGCAGCCCCGATTCAGGGGGTGGGAATGAGCAGTTCTTC.

The V gene is TRBV11-1, the J gene TRBJ1-1; TRBD1 matches at 10 bases. V was clipped by 5 bases and J by 10 bases; unmatched bases: 16. Germline V gene lookup returns CDR1 SGHAT and CDR2 FQDESV (reference sequence). The CDR3 has 16 amino acids. This CDR3 reads CASSIGQGGMSFGAFF. The CDR3 region has the DNA TGTGCCAGCAGCATCGGACAGGGGGGAATGTCTTTCGGAGCTTTCTTT.

The V and J genes are TRBV19 and TRBJ2-2; possible D gene TRBD1, 6 bases. V was shortened by 8 bases and J by 4 bases, with 14 bases between the two germline ends. The CDR3 has 14 residues. Germline CDR1 LNHDA, CDR2 SQIVND (reference sequence). The CDR3 sequence is CASSPGQSTGELFF. The CDR3, as DNA: TGTGCCAGTTCACCGGGACAAAGCACCGGGGAGCTGTTTTTT.

The V call is TRBV6-2 or TRBV6-3, the J call TRBJ2-7; D perhaps matches TRBD1 (6 bases). CDR3 length: 13 amino acids. Germline V CDR1 and CDR2: MNHEY, SVGEGT. V shed 5 bases and J shed 5 bases, with 13 bases lying between them. The CDR3 DNA reads TGTGCCAGCAGTCGCAGGGGCACCCACGAGCAGTACTTC. Translated: CASSRRGTHEQYF.

The chain recombines TRBV7-9 with TRBJ2-5; 8 bases match TRBD1. V dropped 0 bases and J dropped 4; count of bases not matched to a gene: 1. CDR1 is SEHNR, CDR2 FQNEAQ, per germline (reference sequence). The CDR3 length is 14 residues. This CDR3 is CASSLAQGAETQYF. DNA of the CDR3: TGTGCCAGCAGCTTAGCGCAGGGGGCAGAGACCCAGTACTTC.

CDR3 sequence: CASSQDRVSSGNTIYF. CDR3 DNA sequence: TGCGCCAGCAGCCAAGACAGGGTATCCTCTGGAAACACCATATATTTT. The rearrangement joins TRBV4-1 to TRBJ1-3; D possibly corresponds to TRBD1 (5 bases). The CDR3 loop spans 16 amino acids. From germline, CDR1 is MGHRA and CDR2 YSYEKL. V lost 0 bases, J lost 0 bases, and 9 bases lay in between.

The genes are TRBV4-2 and TRBJ1-3; the D gene is possibly TRBD1 (6 bases). V was cut by 0 bases and J by 2 bases, with 14 bases left in between. This CDR3 comprises 17 residues. In germline, CDR1 is LGHNA, CDR2 YNFKEQ. CDR3 nucleotide sequence: TGTGCCAGCAGCCAAGATCACGGCAGGGGCGCTGGAAACACCATATATTTT. Encoded protein: CASSQDHGRGAGNTIYF.

This chain links TRBV5-1 with TRBJ1-2, with 10 bases fitting TRBD1. V shed 4 bases and J 5 bases; nucleotides not matched to a gene: 14. The germline V gene has CDR1 SGHRS and CDR2 YFSETQ. The CDR3 length is 17 residues. For the CDR3, the DNA is TGCGCCAGCAGCCGAACCACCCCGGGACAGGGGTTTTATGGCTACACCTTC. Its translation: CASSRTTPGQGFYGYTF.

This clone has just a few counts. DNA of the CDR3: TGTGCCAGCAGCTTGGACAGAAATTCACCCCTCCACTTT. It is translated as CASSLDRNSPLHF. The chain uses TRBV5-6 and TRBJ1-6; D remains unclear. This CDR3 has 13 residues. CDR1 is SGHDT, CDR2 YYEEEE, per germline. Trimming took 0 bases from V and 7 from J, leaving 5 bases between them.

The rearrangement joins TRBV5-1 to TRBJ1-6; TRBD1 aligns across 7 bases. Per germline, CDR1 SGHRS and CDR2 YFSETQ. V shed 4 bases, J shed 5 bases, and the junction held 6 bases outside the gene matches. The CDR3 totals 15 residues. The CDR3 sequence: CASSQGVSHNSPLHF. The CDR3 DNA reads as TGCGCCAGCAGCCAGGGGGTATCGCATAATTCACCCCTCCACTTT.

This chain connects TRBV13 to TRBJ2-2; 9 positions agree with TRBD1. The V gene end was trimmed by 8 bases and the J gene end by 2 bases; junction bases not matched to a gene: 9. Germline V gene data show CDR1 as PRHDT and CDR2 as FYEKMQ (reference sequence). The CDR3 sequence is 16 residues long. The CDR3 is CASGAWTGVNTGELFF. CDR3 DNA: TGTGCCAGCGGCGCCTGGACAGGGGTAAACACCGGGGAGCTGTTTTTT. Full variable domain (outside the CDR3, taken from reference TRBV13 and TRBJ2-2): AAGVIQSPRHLIKEKRETATLKCYPIPRHDTVYWYQQGPGQDPQFLISFYEKMQSDKGSIPDRFSAQQFSDYHSELNMSSLELGDSALYFCASGAWTGVNTGELFFGEGSRLTVL.

The J gene is TRBJ2-7, the V gene TRBV7-3, with D unresolved. The V gene lost 1 base and the J gene lost 3 bases, with 7 bases spanning the gap. Germline V lookup: CDR1 SGHTA, CDR2 FQGTGA. The CDR3 has 13 residues. The CDR3 region has the DNA TGTGCCAGCAGCTTAATGCACAACTACGAGCAGTACTTC. This sequence encodes CASSLMHNYEQYF.

This clone came up once. This rearrangement joins TRBV4-1 to TRBJ1-4; the D gene is possibly TRBD1 (6 bases). V was clipped by 1 base and J by 6 bases, with 12 bases between them. CDR3 length equals 15 residues. Germline values: CDR1 MGHRA, CDR2 YSYEKL. CDR3 sequence reads: CASSQVEGDHEKLFF. The DNA for the CDR3 is TGCGCCAGCAGCCAAGTCGAGGGGGATCATGAAAAACTGTTTTTT.

The gene calls are TRBV29-1 and TRBJ2-3, with a weak D call TRBD2 (6 bases). The CDR3 length is 13 residues. V lost 7 bases and J 6 bases, leaving 17 bases between the germline ends. Germline CDR1 reads SQVTM; CDR2 reads ANQGSEA. The CDR3 region has the DNA TGCAGCGCCGAGGCGGGGATCACGGATACGCAGTATTTT. Translating it yields CSAEAGITDTQYF.

CDR3 residues: CASSLWDRVGETQYF. The CDR3, as DNA: TGTGCCAGCAGCTTATGGGACAGGGTTGGAGAGACCCAGTACTTC. This chain links TRBV7-8 with TRBJ2-5, with TRBD1 identical over 9 bases. Germline CDR1 is SGHVS and CDR2 is FQNEAQ. This CDR3 spans 15 amino acids. V shed 2 bases and J 4 bases; nucleotides not matched to a gene: 5.